A selection of T cell receptor beta chains follows, all from one sample in a study of PD-L1 blockade in urothelial cancer. Profiled with immunoSEQ multiplex PCR; TCRdb holds only in-frame clones, not every one. This sample has under 80,000 clones, with roughly 79% found just once. The sample here was PBMCs, taken around atezolizumab (anti-PD-L1) treatment. These receptors were collected from a man aged 70-80 years with urothelial cancer. Both conserved end residues are part of each CDR3. The D gene is left open where the match is weak. Clone sizes are given selectively: once, few, many, or a class where the clone is expanded.

>TRBV29-1|TRBD1|.|18|TRBJ1-5
CSFTTGAPFELSNQPQHF
TGCAGCTTCACGACAGGGGCGCCTTTCGAGCTTAGCAATCAGCCCCAGCATTTT
>TRBV5-6|TRBD1|.|17|TRBJ1-2
CASSLEAGGNFNYGYTF
TGTGCCAGCAGCTTGGAGGCAGGGGGTAACTTTAACTATGGCTACACCTTC
>TRBV19|.|.|15|TRBJ2-2
CASSVRLEGTGELFF
TGTGCCAGTAGTGTGAGACTAGAGGGCACCGGGGAGCTGTTTTTT
>TRBV19|TRBD1|few|13|TRBJ1-1
CASSTRTGTEAFF
TGTGCCAGTAGTACCAGGACAGGGACTGAAGCTTTCTTT
>TRBV18|.|.|13|TRBJ2-7
CASGEARDYEQYF
TGTGCCAGCGGAGAAGCCAGGGATTACGAGCAGTACTTC
>TRBV15|.|few|15|TRBJ2-7
CATSRVREPTYEQYF
TGTGCCACCAGCAGAGTGAGGGAACCAACCTACGAGCAGTACTTC
>TRBV11-2|.|.|14|TRBJ2-7
CASSLLWGAYEQYF
TGTGCCAGCAGCTTACTTTGGGGGGCCTACGAGCAGTACTTC
>TRBV2|.|.|13|TRBJ1-3
CASSVVSGNTIYF
TGTGCCAGCAGTGTAGTCTCTGGAAACACCATATATTTT
>TRBV7-2|TRBD1|.|14|TRBJ1-2
CASSSPGQGAGYTF
TGTGCCAGCAGCTCACCGGGACAGGGGGCGGGCTACACCTTC
>TRBV27|TRBD2|.|13|TRBJ2-1
CASSLGLYNEQFF
TGTGCCAGCAGTTTGGGACTATACAATGAGCAGTTCTTC
>TRBV28|.|.|16|TRBJ2-5
CASSSPEADRKETQYF
TGTGCCAGCAGTTCACCGGAGGCCGACCGAAAAGAGACCCAGTACTTC
>TRBV6-1|TRBD1|.|16|TRBJ1-5
CASSEVLGRGNQPQHF
TGTGCCAGCAGTGAAGTCTTGGGCAGGGGGAATCAGCCCCAGCATTTT
>TRBV18|.|.|14|TRBJ1-6
CASSPDNSDSPLHF
TGTGCCAGCTCACCAGACAATTCGGATTCACCCCTCCACTTT
>TRBV5-1|TRBD1|.|15|TRBJ1-1
CASSLGGQGNTEAFF
TGCGCCAGCAGCTTGGGGGGACAGGGGAACACTGAAGCTTTCTTT
>TRBV5-4|.|once|13|TRBJ2-3
CASTLVGTDTQYF
TGTGCCAGCACCCTAGTTGGCACAGATACGCAGTATTTT
>TRBV9|TRBD1|.|15|TRBJ2-2
CASSYGQGNTGELFF
TGTGCCAGCAGCTATGGACAGGGGAACACCGGGGAGCTGTTTTTT
>TRBV9|TRBD2|few|14|TRBJ2-7
CASSRTSGAYEQYF
TGTGCCAGCAGCCGCACTAGCGGGGCATACGAGCAGTACTTC
>TRBV6-6|.|few|16|TRBJ1-5
CASSYSRGGFDQPQHF
TGTGCCAGCAGTTACTCGCGGGGAGGGTTCGATCAGCCCCAGCATTTT
>TRBV19|.|.|17|TRBJ2-4
CASSLTPGSLAKNIQYF
TGTGCCAGTAGCCTCACCCCGGGGAGTTTAGCCAAAAACATTCAGTACTTC
>TRBV27|TRBD1|.|17|TRBJ2-7
CASSLVQPGQGAYEQYF
TGTGCCAGCAGCCTCGTTCAACCGGGACAGGGGGCTTACGAGCAGTACTTC
>TRBV4-1|.|.|14|TRBJ2-7
CASSQGGSGVEQYF
TGCGCCAGCAGCCAAGGTGGTTCAGGGGTCGAGCAGTACTTC
>TRBV7-3|TRBD2|.|18|TRBJ2-5
CASSLTGTSGGALETQYF
TGTGCCAGCAGCTTGACCGGGACTAGCGGGGGGGCTTTAGAGACCCAGTACTTC
>TRBV6-5|.|.|14|TRBJ1-5
CASSLFPLDQPQHF
TGTGCCAGCAGCCTATTCCCCCTCGATCAGCCCCAGCATTTT